The present T cell receptor (beta chain) was sequenced within a study of control samples from healthy donors and cancer patients. V was clipped by 7 bases and J by 5 bases; unmatched bases: 12. The CDR3 runs to 15 residues. Libraries were prepared by immunoSEQ multiplex PCR; TCRdb keeps only in-frame clonotypes and omits some of them. The repertoire holds some 130,000 clones, around 90% seen once, with 4.5% to 7% in the top ten. The TCR comes from a man aged 18 to 29 in good health. The rearrangement links TRBV6-7 to TRBJ2-5; TRBD2 matches 8 bases. Being an ORF, TRBV6-7 has a function that is uncertain. The source material was blood. The CDR3 nucleotides read TGTGCCAGCAAGCTCCCGGGGGGGCATCCCGAGACCCAGTACTTC. Encoded protein: CASKLPGGHPETQYF.